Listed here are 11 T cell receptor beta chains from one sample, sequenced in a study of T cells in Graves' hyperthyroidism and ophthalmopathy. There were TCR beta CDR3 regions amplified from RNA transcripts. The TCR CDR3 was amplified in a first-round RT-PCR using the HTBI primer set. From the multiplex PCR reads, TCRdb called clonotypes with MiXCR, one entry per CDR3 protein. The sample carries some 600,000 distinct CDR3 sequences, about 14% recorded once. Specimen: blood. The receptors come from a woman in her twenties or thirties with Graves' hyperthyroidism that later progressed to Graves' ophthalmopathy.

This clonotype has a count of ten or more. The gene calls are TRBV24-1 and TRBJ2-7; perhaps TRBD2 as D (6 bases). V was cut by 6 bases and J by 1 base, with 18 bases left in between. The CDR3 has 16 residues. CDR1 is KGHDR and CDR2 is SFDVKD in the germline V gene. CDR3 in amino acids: CATSPGGIGLSYEQYF. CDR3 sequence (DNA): TGTGCCACCAGTCCTGGGGGGATAGGATTATCCTACGAGCAGTACTTC.

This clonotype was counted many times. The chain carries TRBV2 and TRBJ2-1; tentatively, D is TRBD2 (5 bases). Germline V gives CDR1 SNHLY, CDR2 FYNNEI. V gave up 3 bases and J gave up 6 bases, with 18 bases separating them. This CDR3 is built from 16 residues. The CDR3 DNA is TGTGCCAGCAGTGATCTGTCGACTACCGGATTCAATGAGCAGTTCTTC. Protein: CASSDLSTTGFNEQFF.

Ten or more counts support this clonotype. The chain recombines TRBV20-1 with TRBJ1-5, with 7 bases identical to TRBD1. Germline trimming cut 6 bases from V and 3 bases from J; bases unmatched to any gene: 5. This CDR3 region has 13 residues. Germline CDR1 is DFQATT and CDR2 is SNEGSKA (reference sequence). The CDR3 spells CSALGQLNQPQHF. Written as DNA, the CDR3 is TGCAGTGCCCTGGGACAGCTCAATCAGCCCCAGCATTTT.

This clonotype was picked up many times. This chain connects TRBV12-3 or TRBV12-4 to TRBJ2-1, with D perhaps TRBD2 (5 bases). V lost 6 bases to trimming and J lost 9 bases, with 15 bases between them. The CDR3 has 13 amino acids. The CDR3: CASSPAGVGEQFF. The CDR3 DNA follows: TGTGCCAGCAGCCCGGCCGGGGTTGGTGAGCAGTTCTTC.

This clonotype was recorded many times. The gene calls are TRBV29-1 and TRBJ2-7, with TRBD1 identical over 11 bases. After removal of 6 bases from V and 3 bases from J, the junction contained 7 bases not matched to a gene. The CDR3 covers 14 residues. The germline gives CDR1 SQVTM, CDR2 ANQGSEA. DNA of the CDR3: TGCAGCGTAGACCCGGGACAGGGGGGCTACGAGCAGTACTTC. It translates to CSVDPGQGGYEQYF.

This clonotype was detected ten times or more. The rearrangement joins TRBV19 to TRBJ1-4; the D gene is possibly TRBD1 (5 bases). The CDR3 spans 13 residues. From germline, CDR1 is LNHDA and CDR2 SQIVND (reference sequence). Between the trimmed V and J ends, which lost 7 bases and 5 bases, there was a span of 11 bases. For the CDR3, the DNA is TGTGCCAGTACGGGGAGGGGAAATGAAAAACTGTTTTTT. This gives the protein CASTGRGNEKLFF.

The CDR3 sequence is CASSLGAGFSSYEQYF. In nucleotides, the CDR3 is TGTGCCAGCAGTTTAGGAGCCGGATTTTCCTCCTACGAGCAGTACTTC. The rearrangement uses TRBV28 and TRBJ2-7; D call uncertain. V was cut by 2 bases and J by 0 bases, with 14 bases left in between. The V gene's germline CDR1 is MDHEN and CDR2 SYDVKM. The CDR3 totals 16 residues.

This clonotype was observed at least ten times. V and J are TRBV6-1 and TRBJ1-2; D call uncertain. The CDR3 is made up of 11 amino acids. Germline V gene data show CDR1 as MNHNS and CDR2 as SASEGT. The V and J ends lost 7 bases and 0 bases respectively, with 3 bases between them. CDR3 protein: CASMANYGYTF. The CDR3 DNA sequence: TGTGCCAGCATGGCTAACTATGGCTACACCTTC.

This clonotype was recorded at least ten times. Here the CDR3 reads CAWSVGWGTRGEQFF. The CDR3, as DNA: TGTGCCTGGAGTGTGGGATGGGGAACAAGGGGTGAGCAGTTCTTC. The V call is TRBV30, the J call TRBJ2-1, with a tentative D call TRBD1 (5 bases). The CDR3 runs 15 residues. Trimming took off 0 bases at V and 9 bases at J, with 18 bases between the two ends. Germline V lookup: CDR1 GTSNPN, CDR2 SVGIG (reference sequence).

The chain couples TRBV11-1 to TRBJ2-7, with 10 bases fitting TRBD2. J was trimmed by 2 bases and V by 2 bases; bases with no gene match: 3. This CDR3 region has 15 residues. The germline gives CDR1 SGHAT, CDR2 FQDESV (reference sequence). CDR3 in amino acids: CASSLPSGSPYEQYF. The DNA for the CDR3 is TGTGCCAGCAGCTTACCTAGCGGGAGCCCCTACGAGCAGTACTTC.

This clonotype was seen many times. The CDR3 nucleotides are TGTGCCACCAGCAGAGGAGGGGGAGGACACAATAGCAATCAGCCCCAGCATTTT. This encodes CATSRGGGGHNSNQPQHF. This chain joins TRBV15 and TRBJ1-5; possibly TRBD1 for D (6 bases). Germline values: CDR1 LNHNV, CDR2 YYDKDF (reference sequence). The length of the CDR3 is 18 residues. Trimming cost V 1 base and J 0 bases, with 16 bases left between them.